This T cell receptor beta chain was retrieved from a study of blood T cell repertoires in COVID-19. Across the study: The analysed material was cDNA or gDNA that came from T cells, B-cell-depleted T cells, or PBMCs.

This CDR3 has 13 residues. The germline V gene has CDR1 SNHLY and CDR2 FYNNEI. V shed 6 bases, J shed 4 bases, and the junction held 5 bases outside the gene matches. Libraries were prepared by immunoSEQ multiplex PCR; TCRdb keeps only in-frame clonotypes and omits some of them. The sample yields 200,000 to 250,000 clones, roughly nine tenths seen once. The TCR sequence derives from a man in his 60s with acute or convalescent COVID-19. The V gene is TRBV2, the J gene TRBJ1-1; 7 nucleotides line up with TRBD1. Sequenced: peripheral blood. CDR3 bases: TGTGCCAGCAGGGGGACAGTGGGCACTGAAGCTTTCTTT. It yields the protein CASRGTVGTEAFF.